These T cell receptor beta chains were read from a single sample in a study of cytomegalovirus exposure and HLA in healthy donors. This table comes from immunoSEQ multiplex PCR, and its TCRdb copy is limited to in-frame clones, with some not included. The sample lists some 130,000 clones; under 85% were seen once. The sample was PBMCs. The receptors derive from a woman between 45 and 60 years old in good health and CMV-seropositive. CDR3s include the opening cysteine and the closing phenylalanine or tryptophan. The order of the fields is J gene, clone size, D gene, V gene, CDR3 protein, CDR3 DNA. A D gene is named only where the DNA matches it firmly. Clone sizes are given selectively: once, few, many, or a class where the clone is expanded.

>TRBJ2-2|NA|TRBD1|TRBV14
CASRARTGTGELFF
TGTGCCAGCAGAGCTAGGACAGGGACCGGGGAGCTGTTTTTT
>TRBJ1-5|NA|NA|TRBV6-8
CASSLTLLGREYSNQPQHF
TGTGCCAGCAGCCTGACATTACTAGGGAGGGAATATAGCAATCAGCCCCAGCATTTT
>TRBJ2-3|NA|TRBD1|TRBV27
CASSLPGRGRRNTQYF
TGTGCCAGCAGTTTACCTGGCAGGGGGCGCCGAAATACGCAGTATTTT
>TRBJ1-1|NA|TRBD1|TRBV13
CASKQNRDSEAFF
TGTGCCAGCAAACAGAACCGGGACAGTGAAGCTTTCTTT
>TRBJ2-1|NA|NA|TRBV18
CASSPQRSYNEQFF
TGTGCCAGCTCACCACAGCGGTCCTACAATGAGCAGTTCTTC
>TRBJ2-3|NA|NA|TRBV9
CASSVGTQASDTQYF
TGTGCCAGCAGCGTAGGGACTCAGGCGTCAGATACGCAGTATTTT
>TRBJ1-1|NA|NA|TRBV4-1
CASSQVIAVPARKAFF
TGCGCCAGCAGCCAAGTTATCGCGGTGCCGGCCCGGAAAGCTTTCTTT
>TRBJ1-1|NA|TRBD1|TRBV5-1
CATARQGRVNTEAFF
TGCGCCACCGCCCGACAGGGAAGGGTGAACACTGAAGCTTTCTTT
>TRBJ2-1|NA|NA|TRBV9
CASSPNANEQFF
TGTGCCAGCAGCCCCAACGCGAATGAGCAGTTCTTC
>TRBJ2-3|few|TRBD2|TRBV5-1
CASSFPPSGGAVDTQYF
TGCGCCAGCAGCTTTCCGCCTAGCGGGGGGGCGGTAGATACGCAGTATTTT
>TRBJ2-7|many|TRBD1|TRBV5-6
CASSFGTGLYEQYF
TGTGCCAGCAGCTTTGGGACAGGGCTATACGAGCAGTACTTC
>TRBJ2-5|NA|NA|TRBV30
CAWSRGQETQYF
TGTGCCTGGTCCCGGGGACAAGAGACCCAGTACTTC
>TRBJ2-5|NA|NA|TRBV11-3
CASSLVATQETQYF
TGTGCCAGCAGCTTAGTAGCTACCCAAGAGACCCAGTACTTC
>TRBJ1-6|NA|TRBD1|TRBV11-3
CASSLQTGTGSPLHF
TGTGCCAGCAGCTTACAGACAGGGACGGGATCACCCCTCCACTTT
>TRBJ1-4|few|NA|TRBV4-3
CASSQEQGISNEKLFF
TGCGCCAGCAGCCAAGAACAGGGTATATCTAATGAAAAACTGTTTTTT
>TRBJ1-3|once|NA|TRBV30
CAFDRGNTIYF
TGTGCCTTCGACAGGGGAAACACCATATATTTT
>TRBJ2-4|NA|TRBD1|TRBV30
CATAGGLNIQYF
TGTGCCACCGCAGGGGGCCTAAACATTCAGTACTTC
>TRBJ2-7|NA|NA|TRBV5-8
CASSLARGEGFYEQYF
TGTGCCAGCAGCTTGGCGCGGGGTGAGGGTTTCTACGAGCAGTACTTC
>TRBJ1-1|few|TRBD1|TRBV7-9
CASSLGGDRGRTEAFF
TGTGCCAGCAGCTTAGGGGGTGACAGGGGGAGGACTGAAGCTTTCTTT
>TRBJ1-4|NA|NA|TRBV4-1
CASSPRGDGPMKALFF
TGCGCCAGCAGCCCGCGGGGCGACGGACCTATGAAAGCGTTGTTTTTT
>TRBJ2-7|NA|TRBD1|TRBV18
CASSPLPTGPSSYEQYF
TGTGCCAGCTCACCACTGCCGACAGGGCCGAGCTCCTACGAGCAGTACTTC
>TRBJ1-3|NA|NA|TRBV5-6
CASSLDSPGNTIYF
TGTGCCAGCAGCTTGGACAGCCCTGGAAACACCATATATTTT
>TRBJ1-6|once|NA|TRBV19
CASSIRPASPSSSYNSPLHF
TGTGCCAGTAGTATCCGGCCCGCGTCTCCCTCTAGCTCCTATAATTCACCCCTCCACTTT
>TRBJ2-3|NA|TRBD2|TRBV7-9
CASSPPYGGGGTDTQYF
TGTGCCAGCAGCCCTCCCTATGGGGGAGGGGGCACAGATACGCAGTATTTT
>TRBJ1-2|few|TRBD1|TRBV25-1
CASSIGTVYGYTF
TGTGCCAGCAGTATCGGGACAGTCTATGGCTACACCTTC
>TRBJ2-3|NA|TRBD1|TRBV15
CATSAGQGVADTQYF
TGTGCCACCAGCGCCGGACAGGGGGTAGCAGATACGCAGTATTTT
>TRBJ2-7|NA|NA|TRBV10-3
CAISESGKAGF
TGTGCCATCAGTGAGTCCGGAAAGGCGGGCTTC
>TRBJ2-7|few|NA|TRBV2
CASSEEVSSYEQYF
TGTGCCAGCAGTGAGGAGGTCAGCTCCTACGAGCAGTACTTC
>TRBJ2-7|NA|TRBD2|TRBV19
CASSIGERGYEQYF
TGTGCCAGTAGTATTGGGGAGCGGGGCTACGAGCAGTACTTC
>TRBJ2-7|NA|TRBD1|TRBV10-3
CAISKSSGTETYEQYF
TGTGCCATCAGTAAATCGTCCGGGACAGAGACCTACGAGCAGTACTTC
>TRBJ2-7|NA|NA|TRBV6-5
CASTRAGRGSYEQYF
TGTGCCAGCACTCGTGCGGGACGGGGCTCCTACGAGCAGTACTTC
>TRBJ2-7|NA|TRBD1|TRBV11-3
CASSSQQGNFDEQYF
TGTGCCAGCAGCTCCCAACAGGGGAATTTCGACGAGCAGTACTTC
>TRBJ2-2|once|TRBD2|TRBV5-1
CASSLLSGLAGDMNTGELFF
TGCGCCAGCAGCTTGCTCTCCGGACTAGCGGGTGATATGAACACCGGGGAGCTGTTTTTT
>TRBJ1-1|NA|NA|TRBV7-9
CASSLSLTNTEAFF
TGTGCCAGCAGCTTAAGCCTTACGAACACTGAAGCTTTCTTT
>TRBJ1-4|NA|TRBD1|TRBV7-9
CASSFPGQGNEKLFF
TGTGCCAGCAGCTTCCCGGGACAGGGAAACGAAAAACTGTTTTTT
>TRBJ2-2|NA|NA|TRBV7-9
CASSAGNFANTGELFF
TGTGCCAGCAGCGCGGGGAACTTCGCGAACACCGGGGAGCTGTTTTTT
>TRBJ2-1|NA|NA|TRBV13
CASSLVPQTGSSYNEQFF
TGTGCCAGCAGCTTAGTACCACAAACAGGGAGCTCCTACAATGAGCAGTTCTTC
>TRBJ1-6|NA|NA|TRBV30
CAWSSQSNSPLHF
TGTGCCTGGAGTTCCCAGTCCAATTCACCCCTCCACTTT
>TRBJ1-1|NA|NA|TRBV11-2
CASSSQGAWIAFF
TGTGCCAGCAGCTCCCAAGGGGCGTGGATCGCTTTCTTT
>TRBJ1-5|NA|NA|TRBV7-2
CASSAGEGLQPQHF
TGTGCCAGCAGCGCCGGGGAGGGGCTTCAGCCCCAGCATTTT
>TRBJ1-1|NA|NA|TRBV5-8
CASRRDWGMNTEAFF
TGTGCCAGCAGGCGGGACTGGGGCATGAACACTGAAGCTTTCTTT
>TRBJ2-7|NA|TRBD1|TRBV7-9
CATTPGQGPPGGQYF
TGTGCCACAACACCGGGACAGGGGCCTCCAGGGGGTCAGTACTTC
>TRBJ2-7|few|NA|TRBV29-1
CSVVREQYNEQYF
TGCAGCGTTGTTAGAGAACAGTACAACGAGCAGTACTTC
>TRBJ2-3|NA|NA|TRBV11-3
CASSSRLADTQYF
TGTGCCAGCAGCTCCCGACTGGCAGATACGCAGTATTTT
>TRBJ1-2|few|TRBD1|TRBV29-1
CSVSTGGHYGYTF
TGCAGCGTTTCGACAGGGGGACACTATGGCTACACCTTC
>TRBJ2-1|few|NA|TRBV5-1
CASSWRGLTNEQFF
TGCGCCAGCAGCTGGAGGGGCCTCACCAATGAGCAGTTCTTC
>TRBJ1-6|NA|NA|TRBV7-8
CASSSLVGTNSPLHF
TGTGCCAGCAGCTCATTGGTGGGGACAAATTCACCCCTCCACTTT
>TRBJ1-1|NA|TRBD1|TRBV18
CASSRDRETEAFF
TGTGCCAGCTCACGGGACAGGGAGACTGAAGCTTTCTTT
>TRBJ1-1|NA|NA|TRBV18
CASSSAGSHTEAFF
TGTGCCAGCTCATCTGCAGGGTCGCACACTGAAGCTTTCTTT
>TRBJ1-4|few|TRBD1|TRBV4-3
CASSQEGTGINEKLFF
TGCGCCAGCAGCCAAGAAGGGACAGGGATTAATGAAAAACTGTTTTTT